This entry concerns a single TCR beta chain. This sample is part of a study of blood T cell repertoires in COVID-19. Study background: Samples representing acute and convalescent COVID-19 were sourced from the United States, Italy and Spain. PBMCs, B-cell-depleted T cells, or T cells were the source of the cDNA or gDNA that made up the material.

Sequenced by immunoSEQ multiplex PCR; TCRdb stores in-frame clones only, minus some. The table includes about 71,000 clones, roughly 89% detected once. CDR3 size: 15 residues. V shed 6 bases, J shed 6 bases, and the junction held 6 bases outside the gene matches. In germline, CDR1 is MNHEY, CDR2 SVGAGI. The V and J genes are TRBV6-5 and TRBJ2-4; 12 bases fit TRBD2. Sequencing was carried out using peripheral blood. The TCR originated in a man aged 50 to 60 with active COVID-19. The CDR3 protein is CASRASGGARNIQYF. The DNA for the CDR3 is TGTGCCAGCAGGGCTAGCGGGGGGGCCCGAAACATTCAGTACTTC.